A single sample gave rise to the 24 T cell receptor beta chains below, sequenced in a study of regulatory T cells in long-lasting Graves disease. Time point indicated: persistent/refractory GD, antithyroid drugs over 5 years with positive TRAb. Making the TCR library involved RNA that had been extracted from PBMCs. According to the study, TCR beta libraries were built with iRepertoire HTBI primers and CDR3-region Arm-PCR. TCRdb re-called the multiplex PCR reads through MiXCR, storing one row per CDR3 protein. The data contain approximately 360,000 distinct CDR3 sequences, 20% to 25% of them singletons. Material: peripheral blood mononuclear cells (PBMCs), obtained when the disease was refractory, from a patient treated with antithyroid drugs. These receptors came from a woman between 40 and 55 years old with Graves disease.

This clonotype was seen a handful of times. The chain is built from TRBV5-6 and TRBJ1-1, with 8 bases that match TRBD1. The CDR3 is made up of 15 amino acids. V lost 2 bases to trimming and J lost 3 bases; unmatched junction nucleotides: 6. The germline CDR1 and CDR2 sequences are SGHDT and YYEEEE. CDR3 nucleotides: TGTGCCAGCAGCTTTGGACAGGGTATCGACACTGAAGCTTTCTTT. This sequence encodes CASSFGQGIDTEAFF.

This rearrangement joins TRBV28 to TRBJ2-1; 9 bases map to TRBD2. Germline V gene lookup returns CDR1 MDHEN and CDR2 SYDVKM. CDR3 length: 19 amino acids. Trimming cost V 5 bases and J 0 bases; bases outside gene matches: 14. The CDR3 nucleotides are TGTGCCAGCAGTCCATTAGCGGGAGTCCCCCCTGGCTCCTACAATGAGCAGTTCTTC. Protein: CASSPLAGVPPGSYNEQFF.

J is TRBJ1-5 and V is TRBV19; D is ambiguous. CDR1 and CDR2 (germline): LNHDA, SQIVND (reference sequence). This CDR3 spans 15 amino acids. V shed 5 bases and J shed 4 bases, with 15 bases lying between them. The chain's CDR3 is CASSSTARRNQPQHF. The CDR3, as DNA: TGTGCCAGTAGTTCGACGGCCAGGAGGAATCAGCCCCAGCATTTT.

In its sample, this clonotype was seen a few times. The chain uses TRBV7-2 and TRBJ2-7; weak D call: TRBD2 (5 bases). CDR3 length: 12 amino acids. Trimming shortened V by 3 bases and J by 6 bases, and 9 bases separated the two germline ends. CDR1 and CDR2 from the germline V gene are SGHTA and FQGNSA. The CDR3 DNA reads TGTGCCAGCAGCTTCGGACTCGTCGAGCAGTACTTC. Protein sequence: CASSFGLVEQYF.

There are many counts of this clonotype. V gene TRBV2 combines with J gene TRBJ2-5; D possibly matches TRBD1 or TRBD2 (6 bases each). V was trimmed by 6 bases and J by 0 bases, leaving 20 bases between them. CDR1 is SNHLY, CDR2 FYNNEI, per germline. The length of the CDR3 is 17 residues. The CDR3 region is CASSGDDLGGYQETQYF. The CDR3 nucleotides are TGTGCCAGCAGCGGGGACGATTTAGGGGGGTACCAAGAGACCCAGTACTTC. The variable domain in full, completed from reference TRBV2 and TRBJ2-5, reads EPEVTQTPSHQVTQMGQEVILRCVPISNHLYFYWYRQILGQKVEFLVSFYNNEISEKSEIFDDQFSVERPDGSNFTLKIRSTKLEDSAMYFCASSGDDLGGYQETQYFGPGTRLLVL.

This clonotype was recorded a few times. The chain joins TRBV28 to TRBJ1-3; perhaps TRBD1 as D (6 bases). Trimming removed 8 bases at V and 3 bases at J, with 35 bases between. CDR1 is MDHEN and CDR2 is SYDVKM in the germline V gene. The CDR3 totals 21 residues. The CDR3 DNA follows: TGTGCCAGCTGGGGGCAAAGAGCGGGAGGGCCTGGGGGGGCGCTTGGAAACACCATATATTTT. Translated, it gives CASWGQRAGGPGGALGNTIYF.

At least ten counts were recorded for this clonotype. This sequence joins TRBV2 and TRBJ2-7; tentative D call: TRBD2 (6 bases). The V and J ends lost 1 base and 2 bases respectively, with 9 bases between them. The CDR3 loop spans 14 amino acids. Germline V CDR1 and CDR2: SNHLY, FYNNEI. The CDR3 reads CASSEGTMTYEQYF. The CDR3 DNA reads TGTGCCAGCAGTGAAGGGACTATGACCTACGAGCAGTACTTC.

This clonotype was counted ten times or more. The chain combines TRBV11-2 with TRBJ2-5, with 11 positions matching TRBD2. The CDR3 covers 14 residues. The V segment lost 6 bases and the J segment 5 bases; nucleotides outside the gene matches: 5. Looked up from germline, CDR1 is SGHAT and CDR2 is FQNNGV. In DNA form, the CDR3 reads TGTGCCAGCAGTCCACTAGCGGGAGTGGAGACCCAGTACTTC. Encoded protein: CASSPLAGVETQYF. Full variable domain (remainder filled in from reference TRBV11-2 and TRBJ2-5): EAGVAQSPRYKIIEKRQSVAFWCNPISGHATLYWYQQILGQGPKLLIQFQNNGVVDDSQLPKDRFSAERLKGVDSTLKIQPAKLEDSAVYLCASSPLAGVETQYFGPGTRLLVL.

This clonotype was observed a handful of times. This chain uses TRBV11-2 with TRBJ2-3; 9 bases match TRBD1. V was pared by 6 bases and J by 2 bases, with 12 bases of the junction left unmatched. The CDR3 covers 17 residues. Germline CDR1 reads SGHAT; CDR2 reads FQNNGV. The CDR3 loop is CASRRISGTGYTDTQYF. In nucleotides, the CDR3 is TGTGCCAGCAGACGAATATCCGGGACAGGGTACACAGATACGCAGTATTTT. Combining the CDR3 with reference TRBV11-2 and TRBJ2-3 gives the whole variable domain EAGVAQSPRYKIIEKRQSVAFWCNPISGHATLYWYQQILGQGPKLLIQFQNNGVVDDSQLPKDRFSAERLKGVDSTLKIQPAKLEDSAVYLCASRRISGTGYTDTQYFGPGTRLTVL.

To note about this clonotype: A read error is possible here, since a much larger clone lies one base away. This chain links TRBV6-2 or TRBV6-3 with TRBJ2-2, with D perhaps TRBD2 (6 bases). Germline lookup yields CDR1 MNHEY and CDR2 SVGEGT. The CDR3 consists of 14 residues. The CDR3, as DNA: TGTGCCAGCAGTTACTTTGCAAACACCGGGGGGCTGTTTTTT. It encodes CASSYFANTGGLFF.

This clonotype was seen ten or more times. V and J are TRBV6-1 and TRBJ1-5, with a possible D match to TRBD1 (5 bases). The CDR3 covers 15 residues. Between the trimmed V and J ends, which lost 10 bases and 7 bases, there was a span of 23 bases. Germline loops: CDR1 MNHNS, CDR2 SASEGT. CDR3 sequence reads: CATKPWGGDSQPQHF. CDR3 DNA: TGTGCCACCAAACCATGGGGAGGGGATTCCCAGCCCCAGCATTTT.

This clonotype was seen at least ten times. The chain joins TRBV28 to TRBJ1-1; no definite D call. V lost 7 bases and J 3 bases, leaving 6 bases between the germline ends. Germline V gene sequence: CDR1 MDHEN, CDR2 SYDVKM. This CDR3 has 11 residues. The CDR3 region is CASNGYTEAFF. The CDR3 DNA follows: TGTGCCAGCAACGGGTACACTGAAGCTTTCTTT.

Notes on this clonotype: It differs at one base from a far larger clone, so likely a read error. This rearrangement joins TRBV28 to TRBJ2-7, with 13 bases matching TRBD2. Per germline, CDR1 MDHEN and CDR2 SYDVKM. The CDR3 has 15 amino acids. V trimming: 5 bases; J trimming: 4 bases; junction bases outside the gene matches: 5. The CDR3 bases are TGTGCCAGCAGTGAAGGGACTAGCGGGATTTACGAGCAGTACTTC. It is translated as CASSEGTSGIYEQYF.

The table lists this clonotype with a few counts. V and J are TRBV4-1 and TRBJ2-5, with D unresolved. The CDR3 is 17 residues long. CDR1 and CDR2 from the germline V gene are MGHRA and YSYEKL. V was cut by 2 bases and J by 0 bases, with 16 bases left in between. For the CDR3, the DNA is TGCGCCAGCAGCCAATTTCCAGGCAGTTCCTACCAAGAGACCCAGTACTTC. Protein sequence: CASSQFPGSSYQETQYF.

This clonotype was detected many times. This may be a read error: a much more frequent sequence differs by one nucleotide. In DNA, the CDR3 is TGTGCCAGCAGTGTGGGAGGGGCTGGGGAAAAACTGTTTTTT. This translates into CASSVGGAGEKLFF. The rearrangement links TRBV12-3 or TRBV12-4 to TRBJ1-4, with D possibly matching TRBD1 (5 bases). Trimming pared 5 bases from V and 8 bases from J, leaving 15 bases between. The CDR3 extends over 14 amino acids.

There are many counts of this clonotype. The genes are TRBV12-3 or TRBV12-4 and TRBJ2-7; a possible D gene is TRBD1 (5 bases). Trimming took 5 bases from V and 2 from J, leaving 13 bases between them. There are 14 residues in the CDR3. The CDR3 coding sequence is TGTGCCAGCAGTACCGACAGTTGGCCCTACGAGCAGTACTTC. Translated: CASSTDSWPYEQYF.

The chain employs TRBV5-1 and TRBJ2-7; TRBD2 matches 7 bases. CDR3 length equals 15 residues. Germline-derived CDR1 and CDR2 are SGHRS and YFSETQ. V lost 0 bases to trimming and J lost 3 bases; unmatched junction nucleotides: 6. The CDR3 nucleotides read TGCGCCAGCAGCTTGGAGGCGGGAGCTAACTACGAGCAGTACTTC. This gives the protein CASSLEAGANYEQYF.

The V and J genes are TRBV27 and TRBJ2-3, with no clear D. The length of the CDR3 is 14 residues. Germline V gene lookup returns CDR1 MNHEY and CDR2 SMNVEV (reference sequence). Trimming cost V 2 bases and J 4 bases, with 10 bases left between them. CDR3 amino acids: CASSLRMHADTQYF. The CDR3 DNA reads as TGTGCCAGCAGTTTACGGATGCACGCAGATACGCAGTATTTT.

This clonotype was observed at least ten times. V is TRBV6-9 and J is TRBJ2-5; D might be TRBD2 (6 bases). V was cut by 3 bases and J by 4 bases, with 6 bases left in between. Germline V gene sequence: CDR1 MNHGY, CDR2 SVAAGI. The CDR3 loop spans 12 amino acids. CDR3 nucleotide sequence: TGTGCCAGCAGTTACGGGGGAGAGACCCAGTACTTC. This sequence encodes CASSYGGETQYF.

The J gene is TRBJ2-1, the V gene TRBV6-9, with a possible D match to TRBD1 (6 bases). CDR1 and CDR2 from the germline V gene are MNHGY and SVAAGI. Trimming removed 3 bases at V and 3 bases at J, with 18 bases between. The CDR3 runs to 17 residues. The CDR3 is CASSYLRRGENYNEQFF. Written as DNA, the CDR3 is TGTGCCAGCAGTTACCTCCGCAGGGGAGAGAACTACAATGAGCAGTTCTTC.

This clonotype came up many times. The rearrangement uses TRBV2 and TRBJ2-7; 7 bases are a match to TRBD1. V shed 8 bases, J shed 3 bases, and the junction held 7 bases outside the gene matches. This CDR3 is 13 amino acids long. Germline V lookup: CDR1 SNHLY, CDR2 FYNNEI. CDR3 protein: CASGQDNFYEQYF. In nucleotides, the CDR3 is TGTGCCAGCGGACAGGACAATTTCTACGAGCAGTACTTC.

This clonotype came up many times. In DNA, the CDR3 is TGCAGTGCTTACCGGGACTCCTACGAGCAGTACTTC. Residues: CSAYRDSYEQYF. The V call is TRBV20-1, the J call TRBJ2-7, with a possible D match to TRBD2 (5 bases). Trimming shortened V by 5 bases and J by 0 bases, and 8 bases separated the two germline ends. This CDR3 region has 12 residues. CDR1 and CDR2 from the germline V gene are DFQATT and SNEGSKA (reference sequence).

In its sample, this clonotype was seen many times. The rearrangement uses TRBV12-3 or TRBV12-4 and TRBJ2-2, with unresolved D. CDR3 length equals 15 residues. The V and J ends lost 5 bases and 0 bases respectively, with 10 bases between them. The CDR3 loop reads CASSLPGANTGELFF. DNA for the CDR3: TGTGCCAGCAGTCTACCCGGAGCGAACACCGGGGAGCTGTTTTTT.

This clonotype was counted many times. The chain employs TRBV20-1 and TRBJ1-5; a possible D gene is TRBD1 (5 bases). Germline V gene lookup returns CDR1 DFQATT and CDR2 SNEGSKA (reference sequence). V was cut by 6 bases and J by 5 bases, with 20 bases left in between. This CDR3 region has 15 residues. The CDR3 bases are TGCAGTGCCTGGAAGGGGTCAGGGTACGATCAGCCCCAGCATTTT. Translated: CSAWKGSGYDQPQHF.